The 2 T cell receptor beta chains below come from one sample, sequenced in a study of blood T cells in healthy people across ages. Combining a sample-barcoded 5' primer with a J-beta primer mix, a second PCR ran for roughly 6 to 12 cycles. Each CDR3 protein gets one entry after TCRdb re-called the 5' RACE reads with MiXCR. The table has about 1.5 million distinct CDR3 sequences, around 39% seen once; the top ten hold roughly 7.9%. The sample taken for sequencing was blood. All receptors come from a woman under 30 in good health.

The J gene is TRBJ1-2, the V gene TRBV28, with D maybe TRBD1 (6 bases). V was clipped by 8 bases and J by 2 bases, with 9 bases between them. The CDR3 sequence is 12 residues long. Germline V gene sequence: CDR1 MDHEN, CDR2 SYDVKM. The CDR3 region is CASLGQNYGYTF. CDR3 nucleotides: TGTGCCAGCCTCGGACAGAACTATGGCTACACCTTC.

The DNA for the CDR3 is TGCAGCGTCCTCGGGAGCCATCTTACAGATACGCAGTATTTT. This encodes CSVLGSHLTDTQYF. V gene TRBV29-1 combines with J gene TRBJ2-3; D is possibly TRBD2 (6 bases). The CDR3 is 14 residues long. V lost 6 bases and J lost 3, with 16 bases in between. In germline, CDR1 is SQVTM, CDR2 ANQGSEA.